This entry is about one TCR beta chain. Its antigen has not been determined. One base away there is no much larger clone; base qualities are not given. The data derive from a study of cytomegalovirus exposure and HLA in healthy donors (dated by TCRdb to 2015 to 2018). At the level of the whole study: According to a later analysis, the 120 or so validation repertoires were produced on the same platform as the 666 repertoires of the first cohort. The study aimed to test whether signatures of past pathogen exposure could be identified by cataloging public T cell receptors. In addition to the first cohort of 650 to 750 subjects, a separate validation cohort of approximately 130 different subjects was used. To predict cytomegalovirus infection status, the study combined high-throughput TCR immunosequencing, statistical association of individual TCRs with disease status, and machine learning. What the study reported, not specific to this receptor: Most TCR sequences were observed very rarely across donors, whereas some public TCRs were present in many individuals. The classifier was reported to diagnose cytomegalovirus status with high specificity and sensitivity in both the original cohort and the validation cohort. A total of 150 or so TCR beta chains were listed by the study as associated with cytomegalovirus. In a later analysis, TCRs clustered in the first cohort were found to also tend to co-occur in the 120 validation repertoires, with 90% to 95% of cluster scores above 0. A later analysis lacked HLA typing for the validation cohort, so it scored co-occurrence in that cohort across all 110 or so repertoires. According to the authors, the approach could potentially be generalized to other disease states and immunological phenotypes. In vitro tests confirmed that a few of the cytomegalovirus-associated TCR beta chains recognize cytomegalovirus antigens.

The method behind the library was the immunoSEQ multiplex PCR assay. The paper's processing steps were these. A statistical classification framework was built to diagnose cytomegalovirus status from the catalog of TCR beta chain sequences. TCRdb limited this immuneACCESS table to in-frame rearrangements with V and J called. A share of clones is missing; checked studies link under half to unresolved V genes, and the rest is unexplained. V, J and clone size were drawn from that table, and D and trimming were deduced from the DNA. This sample lists tens of thousands of clones; more than 70% were detected once. About 12% of the sample is taken by the ten largest. The donors were included in the validation cohort of around 120 subjects, a group kept apart from the roughly 610-subject first cohort. This TCR was recovered from a woman younger than 35 in good health and CMV-seropositive. The sample consisted of PBMCs.

The CDR3 corresponds to CASSQGWGAYNEQFF. The nucleotide sequence is given as TGCGCCAGCAGCCAAGGCTGGGGGGCCTACAATGAGCAGTTCTTC. The chain employs TRBV4-1 and TRBJ2-1; tentative D gene TRBD2, with 6 bases matching. V gives up 1 base and J gives up 2 bases, and the segment between their germline ends measures 9 bases. The germline V gene provides CDR1 MGHRA and CDR2 YSYEKL. From cysteine to phenylalanine, the CDR3 is 15 amino acids long. The kept DNA is CDR3 alone, 45 bases in frame from the first base.